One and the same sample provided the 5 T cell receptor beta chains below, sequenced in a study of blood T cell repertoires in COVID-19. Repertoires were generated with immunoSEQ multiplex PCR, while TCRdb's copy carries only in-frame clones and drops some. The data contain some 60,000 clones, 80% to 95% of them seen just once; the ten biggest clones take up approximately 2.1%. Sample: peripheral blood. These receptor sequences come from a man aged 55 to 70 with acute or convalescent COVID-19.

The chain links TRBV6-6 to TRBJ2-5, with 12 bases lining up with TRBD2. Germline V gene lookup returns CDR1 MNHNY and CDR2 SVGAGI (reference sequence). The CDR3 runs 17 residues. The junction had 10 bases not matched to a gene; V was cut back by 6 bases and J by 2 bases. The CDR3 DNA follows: TGTGCCAGCAGCCGAACGTCTAGCGGGAGGGGTCAAGAGACCCAGTACTTC. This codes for CASSRTSSGRGQETQYF.

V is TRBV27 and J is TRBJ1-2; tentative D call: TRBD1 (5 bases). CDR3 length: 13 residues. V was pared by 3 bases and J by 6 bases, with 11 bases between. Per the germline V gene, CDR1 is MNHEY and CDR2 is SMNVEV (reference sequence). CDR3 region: CASSFRGGNGYTF. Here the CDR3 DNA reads TGTGCCAGCAGTTTTCGGGGGGGTAATGGCTACACCTTC.

CDR3 DNA sequence: TGCAGCGTTGCGCCTGGGCACTACACTGAAGCTTTCTTT. Its protein is CSVAPGHYTEAFF. This chain connects TRBV29-1 to TRBJ1-1; D unresolved. The CDR3 loop spans 13 amino acids. Trimming shortened V by 4 bases and J by 3 bases, and 12 bases separated the two germline ends. Germline lookup yields CDR1 SQVTM and CDR2 ANQGSEA.

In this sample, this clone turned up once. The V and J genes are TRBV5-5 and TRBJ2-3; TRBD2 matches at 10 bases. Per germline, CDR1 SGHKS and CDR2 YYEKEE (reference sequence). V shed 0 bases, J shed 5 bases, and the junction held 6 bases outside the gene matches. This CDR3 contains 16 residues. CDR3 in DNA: TGTGCCAGCAGCTTGGGAGCGGGAGGGTCGGTAGATACGCAGTATTTT. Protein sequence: CASSLGAGGSVDTQYF.

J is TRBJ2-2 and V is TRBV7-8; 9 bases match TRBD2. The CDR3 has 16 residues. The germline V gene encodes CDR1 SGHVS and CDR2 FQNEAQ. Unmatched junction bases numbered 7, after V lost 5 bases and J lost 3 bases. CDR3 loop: CASSVMSGRHTGELFF. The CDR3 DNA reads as TGTGCCAGCAGCGTAATGAGCGGGAGGCACACCGGGGAGCTGTTTTTT.